This T cell receptor beta chain was captured by sequencing in a study of blood T cell repertoires in COVID-19. Under the authors' procedure: Nucleated cell counts were estimated from reference gene primer amplification. Some clones are missing from TCRdb's copy, which holds only in-frame ones; the method was immunoSEQ multiplex PCR. V and J calls and clone size are copied from that table; D and trimming were computed from the DNA. Seen here are about 86,000 clones, about 90% observed once, and the top ten hold roughly 1.1%. The germline V gene encodes CDR1 LGHDT and CDR2 YNNKEL (reference sequence). Trimming took off 2 bases at V and 3 bases at J, with 5 bases between the two ends. The CDR3 is made up of 13 amino acids.

The rearrangement uses TRBV3-1 (or the pseudogene TRBV3-2) and TRBJ1-5, with D unresolved. Sequenced: peripheral blood. The receptor was derived from a human donor in a cohort sampled during active COVID-19. CDR3 in amino acids: CASSQQVNQPQHF. The DNA for the CDR3 is TGTGCCAGCAGCCAACAGGTCAATCAGCCCCAGCATTTT.